The present TCR beta chain was sequenced within a study of blood T cell repertoires in COVID-19. Turning to the study itself: Samples taken during acute and convalescent COVID-19 were collected in the United States, Italy and Spain. PBMCs, B-cell-depleted T cells, or T cells provided the cDNA or gDNA that made up the material.

The sample holds one count of this clone. J gave up 9 bases and V 0 bases, and 8 bases lay outside the gene matches. The CDR3 sequence is 15 residues long. Per the germline V gene, CDR1 is MGHRA and CDR2 is YSYEKL. Sequenced by immunoSEQ multiplex PCR; TCRdb stores in-frame clones only, minus some. Of over 45,000 clones detected, roughly 80% appear once; the ten largest clones hold approximately 17%. This chain joins TRBV4-1 and TRBJ2-1; 7 nucleotides agree with TRBD1. Sequenced input: peripheral blood. The receptor's source is a man between 65 and 80 years old with active COVID-19. Written as DNA, the CDR3 is TGCGCCAGCAGCCAAGAAATGGGACAGTATAGTGAGCAGTTCTTC. Encoded protein: CASSQEMGQYSEQFF.